This T cell receptor beta chain is from a study of CD8+ T cells in alopecia areata. A word on this clone: What it binds is unknown.

Extracted RNA was reverse transcribed into cDNA, the sequencing template. Generated by immunoSEQ multiplex PCR, the TCRdb table keeps only in-frame clones and is missing some. The repertoire consists of some 150,000 clones, with 50% to 75% occurring once and the leading ten covering roughly 17%. Treatment meaning: oral pan-JAK inhibitor, 5-10 mg twice daily. Overall study results and limits: Expanded CD8+ clones among the top 100, and scalp clonality, were significantly decreased by tofacitinib.

The sample in question was CD4+ T cells sorted from blood, obtained at approximately week 61, from a patient treated with tofacitinib. This sequence was found in a human donor with alopecia areata.

CDR3 in DNA: TGCAGCGTTGGGGCAGACAGCTACGAGCAGTACTTC. Translation gives CSVGADSYEQYF. This chain uses TRBV29-1 with TRBJ2-7; TRBD1 might be the D (5 bases). Trimming pared 4 bases from V and 3 bases from J, leaving 10 bases between. CDR1 is SQVTM, CDR2 ANQGSEA, per germline. The CDR3 loop spans 12 amino acids.